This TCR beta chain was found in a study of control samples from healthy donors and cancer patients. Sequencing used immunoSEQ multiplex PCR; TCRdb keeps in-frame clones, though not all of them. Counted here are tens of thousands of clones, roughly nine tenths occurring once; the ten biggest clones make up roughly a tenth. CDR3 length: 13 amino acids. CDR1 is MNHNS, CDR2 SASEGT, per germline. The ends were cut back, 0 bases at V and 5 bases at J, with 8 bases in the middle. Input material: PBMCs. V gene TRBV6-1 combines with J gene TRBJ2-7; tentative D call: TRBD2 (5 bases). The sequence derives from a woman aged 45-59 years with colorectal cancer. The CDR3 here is CASSEAPGNEQYV. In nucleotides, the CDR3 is TGTGCCAGCAGTGAAGCCCCCGGGAACGAGCAGTACGTC.